A single sample gave rise to the 20 T cell receptor beta chains below, sequenced in a study of identifying expanded T cells in peripheral blood. Generated by immunoSEQ multiplex PCR, the TCRdb table keeps only in-frame clones and is missing some. This sample has 60,000 to 65,000 clones, with around 81% found just once. The sequencing input was blood. The receptor set was obtained from a person aged 18 to 70 in good health.

This chain uses TRBV29-1 with TRBJ2-2, with D possibly being TRBD1 or TRBD2 (6 bases each). Trimming left V 4 bases short and J 0 bases short, with 12 bases between. The CDR3 totals 15 residues. The V gene's germline CDR1 is SQVTM and CDR2 ANQGSEA. The CDR3: CSVAGGSANTGELFF. The CDR3 DNA follows: TGCAGCGTTGCCGGGGGCAGCGCGAACACCGGGGAGCTGTTTTTT.

The chain's CDR3 is CASSVGPGENTEAFF. The CDR3 nucleotides are TGTGCCAGCAGCGTAGGGCCAGGGGAAAACACTGAAGCTTTCTTT. This rearrangement joins TRBV9 to TRBJ1-1; D is possibly TRBD1 (6 bases). Trimming took 0 bases from V and 2 from J, leaving 11 bases between them. The CDR3 loop spans 15 amino acids. CDR1 is SGDLS and CDR2 is YYNGEE in the germline V gene.

The V call is TRBV7-9, the J call TRBJ2-1; no clear D gene. The germline CDR1 and CDR2 sequences are SEHNR and FQNEAQ (reference sequence). CDR3 size: 14 residues. V dropped 4 bases and J dropped 0 bases, with 7 bases sitting between them. In DNA form, the CDR3 reads TGTGCCAGCAGCTCCTCCAACTCCTACAATGAGCAGTTCTTC. Its protein product is CASSSSNSYNEQFF.

This clone has just a few counts. This chain connects TRBV25-1 to TRBJ1-1; D possibly corresponds to TRBD1 (5 bases). The CDR3 is 16 amino acids. The germline CDR1 and CDR2 sequences are MGHDK and SYGVNS. Trimming took 3 bases from V and 1 from J, leaving 15 bases between them. The CDR3 coding sequence is TGTGCCAGCAGTGAGTGGGGGGGGTCAGAGAACACTGAAGCTTTCTTT. It translates to CASSEWGGSENTEAFF.

This clone was counted between two and nine times. The gene calls are TRBV6-5 and TRBJ2-2; a possible D gene is TRBD1 (6 bases). The V end was cut by 2 bases, the J end by 5 bases, with 12 bases between. CDR3 size: 15 residues. The germline V gene has CDR1 MNHEY and CDR2 SVGAGI. CDR3 nucleotide sequence: TGTGCCAGCAGTTACAAGGGGGAAGCTACCGGGGAGCTGTTTTTT. Encoded protein: CASSYKGEATGELFF.

This chain joins TRBV6-5 and TRBJ2-1; D might be TRBD1 (6 bases). Looked up from germline, CDR1 is MNHEY and CDR2 is SVGAGI. The CDR3 is 14 amino acids. V was cut by 6 bases and J by 3 bases, with 12 bases left in between. CDR3 loop: CASSPEGGYNEQFF. CDR3 DNA: TGTGCCAGCAGCCCAGAAGGGGGCTACAATGAGCAGTTCTTC.

This clone was counted a few times. The genes are TRBV7-9 and TRBJ1-2; tentatively, D is TRBD1 (6 bases). This CDR3 spans 13 amino acids. V shed 5 bases and J shed 5 bases, with 12 bases lying between them. The germline CDR1 and CDR2 sequences are SEHNR and FQNEAQ (reference sequence). CDR3 nucleotides: TGTGCCAGCAGCGGGGGCAGGGCGTATGGCTACACCTTC. Its translation: CASSGGRAYGYTF.

The DNA of the CDR3 is TGTGCCAGCAGTGGAACTTTAGGAAATACGCAGTATTTT. It translates to CASSGTLGNTQYF. The J gene is TRBJ2-3, the V gene TRBV6-4; D not resolved. Germline CDR1 is MRHNA and CDR2 is SNTAGT. The CDR3 covers 13 residues. V was shortened by 4 bases and J by 7 bases, with 12 bases between the two germline ends.

The chain uses TRBV6-6 and TRBJ2-1; a possible D gene is TRBD1 (6 bases). The V end was cut by 0 bases, the J end by 0 bases, with 9 bases between. The CDR3 is made up of 16 amino acids. Germline CDR1 MNHNY, CDR2 SVGAGI (reference sequence). CDR3 loop: CASSYSLDSSYNEQFF. CDR3 in DNA: TGTGCCAGCAGTTACTCTTTGGACAGCTCCTACAATGAGCAGTTCTTC.

The chain employs TRBV19 and TRBJ2-1; a possible D gene is TRBD1 (5 bases). CDR1 is LNHDA, CDR2 SQIVND, per germline (reference sequence). Trimming pared 3 bases from V and 5 bases from J, leaving 17 bases between. The length of the CDR3 is 16 residues. CDR3 DNA: TGTGCCAGTAGTATTATGTCGAGAAGGGGTGACAATGAGCAGTTCTTC. Its translation is CASSIMSRRGDNEQFF.

The chain couples TRBV29-1 to TRBJ2-1; possible D gene TRBD2, 5 bases. The V gene's germline CDR1 is SQVTM and CDR2 ANQGSEA. The CDR3 covers 14 residues. The V and J ends lost 5 bases and 8 bases respectively, with 19 bases between them. The CDR3 sequence: CSVIGGGGGYEQFF. CDR3 sequence (DNA): TGCAGCGTTATAGGTGGAGGAGGTGGGTATGAGCAGTTCTTC.

The V and J genes are TRBV6-5 and TRBJ1-4; 7 bases match TRBD1. Germline V gene sequence: CDR1 MNHEY, CDR2 SVGAGI. The J segment lost 5 bases and the V segment lost 7 bases, leaving 7 bases of the junction unmatched. This CDR3 spans 14 amino acids. Written as DNA, the CDR3 is TGTGCCAGCATGCCGAGGGGGCAGAATGAAAAACTGTTTTTT. Protein: CASMPRGQNEKLFF.

This clone came up a few times. This chain joins TRBV7-9 and TRBJ1-2, with D possibly being TRBD1 (6 bases). The CDR3 sequence is 16 residues long. Germline CDR1 reads SEHNR; CDR2 reads FQNEAQ (reference sequence). V was clipped by 3 bases and J by 2 bases, with 16 bases between them. The CDR3 protein is CASSFSGGAANYGYTF. CDR3 coding DNA: TGTGCCAGCAGCTTCTCTGGGGGGGCGGCCAACTATGGCTACACCTTC.

This chain uses TRBV5-1 with TRBJ1-2; 9 nucleotides line up with TRBD1. This CDR3 spans 15 amino acids. V shed 4 bases, J shed 7 bases, and the junction held 11 bases outside the gene matches. CDR1 and CDR2 (germline): SGHRS, YFSETQ. In nucleotides, the CDR3 is TGCGCCAGCAGCCCGGCGGGACAGGGAATGGGTGGCTACACCTTC. Translated, it gives CASSPAGQGMGGYTF. The whole variable domain, remainder taken from reference TRBV5-1 and TRBJ1-2, is KAGVTQTPRYLIKTRGQQVTLSCSPISGHRSVSWYQQTPGQGLQFLFEYFSETQRNKGNFPGRFSGRQFSNSRSEMNVSTLELGDSALYLCASSPAGQGMGGYTFGSGTRLTVV.

V usage is TRBV6-5 and J usage is TRBJ1-5; D ambiguous. V lost 6 bases to trimming and J lost 0 bases, with 6 bases between them. The germline V gene has CDR1 MNHEY and CDR2 SVGAGI. This CDR3 has 13 residues. The DNA for the CDR3 is TGTGCCAGCAGACGTAATAGCAATCAGCCCCAGCATTTT. It translates to CASRRNSNQPQHF.

The V call is TRBV7-8, the J call TRBJ2-1; D unresolved. CDR1 and CDR2 (germline): SGHVS, FQNEAQ. The ends were cut back, 5 bases at V and 5 bases at J, with 13 bases in the middle. The CDR3 contains 14 residues. CDR3 coding DNA: TGTGCCAGCAGCGTTCAGGATATACACAATGAGCAGTTCTTC. It is translated as CASSVQDIHNEQFF.

The rearrangement links TRBV5-1 to TRBJ2-2; 9 bases are a match to TRBD2. From germline, CDR1 is SGHRS and CDR2 YFSETQ. The CDR3 totals 15 residues. The ends lost 0 bases at V and 7 bases at J; junction bases unmatched: 4. The CDR3 reads CASSLDSGRFGELFF. The CDR3 DNA follows: TGCGCCAGCAGCTTGGACAGCGGGAGGTTCGGGGAGCTGTTTTTT.

This chain links TRBV5-1 with TRBJ2-3; TRBD2 agrees at 13 bases. Germline CDR1 and CDR2: SGHRS and YFSETQ. Trimming took 5 bases from V and 1 from J; bases not matched to a gene: 7. There are 17 residues in the CDR3. CDR3 amino acids: CASSPGLAGSRTDTQYF. The CDR3 region has the DNA TGCGCCAGCAGTCCGGGACTAGCGGGGAGCCGCACAGATACGCAGTATTTT. Looking up the rest from reference TRBV5-1 and TRBJ2-3 gives the full variable domain: KAGVTQTPRYLIKTRGQQVTLSCSPISGHRSVSWYQQTPGQGLQFLFEYFSETQRNKGNFPGRFSGRQFSNSRSEMNVSTLELGDSALYLCASSPGLAGSRTDTQYFGPGTRLTVL.

CDR3 sequence reads: CATSRDYDNEQFF. The DNA for the CDR3 is TGTGCCACCAGCAGAGATTATGACAATGAGCAGTTCTTC. This rearrangement joins TRBV15 to TRBJ2-1; unclear D gene. This CDR3 spans 13 amino acids. Per the germline V gene, CDR1 is LNHNV and CDR2 is YYDKDF (reference sequence). Trimming stripped 0 bases from V and 5 bases from J, with 5 bases between.

This clone was found a few times. The genes are TRBV4-1 and TRBJ2-7, with D unresolved. CDR1 and CDR2 (germline): MGHRA, YSYEKL. The CDR3 covers 16 residues. V dropped 1 base and J dropped 6 bases, with 19 bases sitting between them. CDR3 in amino acids: CASSQGTQTLLSEQYF. CDR3 coding DNA: TGCGCCAGCAGCCAAGGAACTCAAACCCTCCTTAGCGAGCAGTACTTC.